The 20 T cell receptor beta chains below all came from one sample that was sequenced in a study of T cell repertoires in cytomegalovirus infection. Their antigen targets remain unknown. TCRdb re-called the reads through MiXCR, storing one row per CDR3 protein. Of about 220,000 distinct CDR3 sequences in the sample, 35% to 40% were seen once. The sample in question was CD8+ T cells from cultured PBMCs, obtained from culture after CMV antigen stimulation. All receptors come from a human donor in good health (CMV status not recorded). Some clones in this sample may be carry-over from other donors' samples.

The CDR3 DNA reads as TGTGCCAGCAGTCCCCCCGGGACTAGCGTGCAGTTCTTC. It translates to CASSPPGTSVQFF. The chain is built from TRBV12-3 or TRBV12-4 and TRBJ2-1, with 10 nucleotides matching TRBD2. The CDR3 is 13 amino acids. After removal of 5 bases from V and 12 bases from J, the junction contained 7 bases not matched to a gene.

This clonotype showed up just a few times. The chain combines TRBV5-6 with TRBJ2-2; D might be TRBD1 (5 bases). The CDR3 consists of 14 residues. Germline lookup yields CDR1 SGHDT and CDR2 YYEEEE. V was shortened by 7 bases and J by 1 base, with 11 bases between the two germline ends. As DNA, the CDR3 is TGTGCCAGCCTTCCTGACAGGAACACCGGGGAGCTGTTTTTT. Protein: CASLPDRNTGELFF. The variable domain in full, with the rest retrieved from reference TRBV5-6 and TRBJ2-2, is DAGVTQSPTHLIKTRGQQVTLRCSPKSGHDTVSWYQQALGQGPQFIFQYYEEEERQRGNFPDRFSGHQFPNYSSELNVNALLLGDSALYLCASLPDRNTGELFFGEGSRLTVL.

Only a few counts were recorded for this clonotype. This sequence joins TRBV2 and TRBJ1-3; TRBD1 might be the D (5 bases). V lost 10 bases, J lost 0 bases, and 16 bases lay in between. Germline CDR1 SNHLY, CDR2 FYNNEI. The CDR3 is 15 residues long. CDR3 DNA: TGTGCCAAATTTATCGGGGGAAACTCTGGAAACACCATATATTTT. Protein: CAKFIGGNSGNTIYF.

This clonotype appeared a few times. The chain is built from TRBV7-8 and TRBJ2-2; a possible D gene is TRBD1 (5 bases). This CDR3 has 14 residues. Trimming took 6 bases from V and 0 from J, leaving 8 bases between them. Germline-derived CDR1 and CDR2 are SGHVS and FQNEAQ. The CDR3 loop is CASSPTANTGELFF. DNA for the CDR3: TGTGCCAGCAGTCCGACAGCGAACACCGGGGAGCTGTTTTTT.

The chain joins TRBV11-2 to TRBJ2-5; possibly TRBD1 for D (7 bases). Trimming took off 3 bases at V and 4 bases at J, with 15 bases between the two ends. The CDR3 totals 15 residues. Germline loops: CDR1 SGHAT, CDR2 FQNNGV. CDR3 DNA: TGTGCCAGCAGCTTCGGAGGGGGCTGGGGAGAGACCCAGTACTTC. It yields the protein CASSFGGGWGETQYF.

The chain carries TRBV7-2 and TRBJ2-7, with 7 bases that match TRBD2. V dropped 5 bases and J dropped 3; count of bases not matched to a gene: 7. Germline V gene sequence: CDR1 SGHTA, CDR2 FQGNSA. The CDR3 totals 14 residues. CDR3 nucleotides: TGTGCCAGCAGCCCAGGACTAGTTGGCTACGAGCAGTACTTC. Protein product: CASSPGLVGYEQYF.

The gene calls are TRBV7-6 and TRBJ1-1; D is unresolved. With 1 base removed from V and 1 base from J, the gap between germline ends came to 13 bases. Per the germline V gene, CDR1 is SGHVS and CDR2 is FNYEAQ. This CDR3 spans 16 amino acids. The CDR3 nucleotides are TGTGCCAGCAGCTTAGTACCCCAGGCGGAGAACACTGAAGCTTTCTTT. Translation: CASSLVPQAENTEAFF.

The chain joins TRBV12-5 to TRBJ1-1; D not certain. Germline assignment: CDR1 LGHNT and CDR2 FRNRAP. V gave up 2 bases and J gave up 7 bases, with 23 bases separating them. The CDR3 has 17 amino acids. The CDR3: CASGLPLLGSDEGEAFF. CDR3 coding DNA: TGTGCTAGTGGTTTGCCCCTGCTGGGGTCGGACGAGGGTGAAGCTTTCTTT.

This clonotype was observed a few times. V gene TRBV7-9 combines with J gene TRBJ2-7, with 11 bases matching TRBD2. This CDR3 comprises 16 residues. The trim removed 4 bases at V and 5 bases at J, leaving 10 bases unmatched. Germline lookup yields CDR1 SEHNR and CDR2 FQNEAQ (reference sequence). The CDR3 bases are TGTGCCAGCAGCTCAGCGCTAGCGGGGGGCCACCACGAGCAGTACTTC. It encodes CASSSALAGGHHEQYF. Together with reference TRBV7-9 and TRBJ2-7, the CDR3 gives the full variable domain: DTGVSQNPRHKITKRGQNVTFRCDPISEHNRLYWYRQTLGQGPEFLTYFQNEAQLEKSRLLSDRFSAERPKGSFSTLEIQRTEQGDSAMYLCASSSALAGGHHEQYFGPGTRLTVT.

This clonotype appeared a few times. The chain couples TRBV5-6 to TRBJ1-1; D may be TRBD1 (6 bases). Trimming left V 0 bases short and J 6 bases short, with 12 bases between. CDR3 length equals 14 residues. Germline V gene sequence: CDR1 SGHDT, CDR2 YYEEEE. The CDR3 loop is CASSLGIQGSEAFF. The CDR3 region has the DNA TGTGCCAGCAGCTTGGGGATACAGGGTTCTGAAGCTTTCTTT.

This chain links TRBV7-9 with TRBJ2-1; 8 bases map to TRBD2. The CDR3 contains 16 residues. Trimming at V came to 4 bases and at J to 5 bases, leaving 10 bases not matched to a gene. In germline, CDR1 is SEHNR, CDR2 FQNEAQ (reference sequence). In nucleotides, the CDR3 is TGTGCCAGCAGCTCGCCGTATAGCGGGGTGAACAATGAGCAGTTCTTC. This encodes CASSSPYSGVNNEQFF. The complete variable domain, with remaining parts taken from reference TRBV7-9 and TRBJ2-1, reads DTGVSQNPRHKITKRGQNVTFRCDPISEHNRLYWYRQTLGQGPEFLTYFQNEAQLEKSRLLSDRFSAERPKGSFSTLEIQRTEQGDSAMYLCASSSPYSGVNNEQFFGPGTRLTVL.

This clonotype was counted only a few times. The genes are TRBV5-5 and TRBJ2-7; tentatively, D is TRBD2 (6 bases). V lost 3 bases and J 7 bases, leaving 11 bases between the germline ends. The CDR3 contains 12 residues. Germline values: CDR1 SGHKS, CDR2 YYEKEE (reference sequence). In DNA form, the CDR3 reads TGTGCCAGCAGCTCGTCCCGGGGGGAGCAGTACTTC. Protein sequence: CASSSSRGEQYF.

This clonotype has at least ten counts. V is TRBV7-6 and J is TRBJ2-2; a weak D match, TRBD1 (6 bases). Germline CDR1 and CDR2: SGHVS and FNYEAQ. The CDR3 length is 15 residues. V was trimmed by 3 bases and J by 0 bases, leaving 8 bases between them. The CDR3 here is CASSLGATNTGELFF. Written as DNA, the CDR3 is TGTGCCAGCAGCTTGGGGGCCACGAACACCGGGGAGCTGTTTTTT.

J is TRBJ2-7 and V is TRBV28; D ambiguous. CDR1 is MDHEN, CDR2 SYDVKM, per germline. The CDR3 is 11 residues long. V shed 3 bases and J shed 6 bases, with 6 bases lying between them. This CDR3 is CASSFSREQYF. In DNA form, the CDR3 reads TGTGCCAGCAGTTTCTCACGCGAGCAGTACTTC.

For the CDR3, the DNA is TGCGCCAGCAGCACGGGAGATCTACCCTACGAGCAGTACTTC. Translated: CASSTGDLPYEQYF. V gene TRBV4-1 combines with J gene TRBJ2-7; a weak D match, TRBD2 (6 bases). The germline V gene encodes CDR1 MGHRA and CDR2 YSYEKL. Trimming left V 5 bases short and J 2 bases short, with 13 bases between. The CDR3 runs to 14 residues.

This clonotype was detected only once. J is TRBJ2-5 and V is TRBV11-2; possibly TRBD1 for D (6 bases). CDR1 and CDR2 (germline): SGHAT, FQNNGV. There are 14 residues in the CDR3. The V and J ends lost 4 bases and 3 bases respectively, with 12 bases between them. The CDR3 region has the DNA TGTGCCAGCAGCTCGTGGACAGCTAAAGAGACCCAGTACTTC. It encodes CASSSWTAKETQYF.

V and J are TRBV6-2 or TRBV6-3 and TRBJ2-7; the match to TRBD2 covers 7 bases. This CDR3 comprises 16 residues. V lost 6 bases and J lost 0; bases outside the gene matches: 11. The germline CDR1 and CDR2 sequences are MNHEY and SVGEGT. The CDR3 nucleotides read TGTGCCAGCAGCTACGTGCCTAGCGGAATCTCCTACGAGCAGTACTTC. Its translation is CASSYVPSGISYEQYF.

Worth noting for this clonotype: One junction end does not reproduce the germline sequence, and a read error may be involved. The CDR3, as DNA: TGTGCAAGCAGCTTGCACAGCCTATCCTATGGAAACACCATATATTTT. Amino acid sequence: CASSLHSLSYGNTIYF. This chain joins TRBV11-2 and TRBJ1-3; no clear D. The length of the CDR3 is 16 residues. Per germline, CDR1 SGHAT and CDR2 FQNNGV.

This clonotype has a handful of counts. The rearrangement uses TRBV30 and TRBJ1-2; 8 positions agree with TRBD1. V was clipped by 1 base and J by 4 bases; unmatched bases: 14. Germline CDR1 is GTSNPN and CDR2 is SVGIG (reference sequence). This CDR3 has 17 residues. CDR3 protein: CAWSEQGAFALGYGYTF. The CDR3 nucleotides read TGTGCCTGGAGTGAGCAGGGGGCTTTCGCGTTGGGCTATGGCTACACCTTC.

The V and J genes are TRBV9 and TRBJ2-7, with no clear D. The CDR3 extends over 13 amino acids. The germline gives CDR1 SGDLS, CDR2 YYNGEE. V lost 4 bases and J 0 bases, leaving 8 bases between the germline ends. The CDR3 spells CASSPTPSYEQYF. As DNA, the CDR3 is TGTGCCAGCAGCCCTACTCCCTCCTACGAGCAGTACTTC.